This T cell receptor beta chain was profiled in a study of blood T cell repertoires in COVID-19. Background on the study: The samples span acute and convalescent COVID-19 from the United States, Italy and Spain.

Donors were grouped by their self-reported clinical history. Germline assignment: CDR1 ENHRY and CDR2 SYGVKD. The CDR3 consists of 16 residues. Trimming at V came to 6 bases and at J to 5 bases, leaving 13 bases not matched to a gene. Libraries were prepared by immunoSEQ multiplex PCR; TCRdb keeps only in-frame clonotypes and omits some of them. In the table there are 150,000 to 200,000 clones, 75% to 85% of which are singletons. The chain employs TRBV10-3 and TRBJ1-1; 9 bases map to TRBD1. Sequenced: PBMCs or T cells enriched from blood (not recorded which). This TCR was recovered from a woman aged 45-65 years with acute COVID-19. CDR3 nucleotide sequence: TGTGCCATCAGGGGGACAGGGCCCGCGGGTTGGACTGAAGCTTTCTTT. Its protein product is CAIRGTGPAGWTEAFF.